This T cell receptor beta chain was obtained from a study of blood T cell repertoires in COVID-19. Study-level information: Both acute and convalescent COVID-19 samples were obtained from the United States, Italy and Spain. PBMCs, B-cell-depleted T cells, or T cells were the source of the cDNA or gDNA that made up the material.

Under the authors' procedure: Estimated nucleated cell counts came from reference gene primer amplification. This table comes from immunoSEQ multiplex PCR, and its TCRdb copy is limited to in-frame clones, with some not included. That table is the source of V, J and clone size, and D and trimming were worked out from the DNA. The sample carries almost 250,000 clones, roughly 86% recorded once. The CDR3 has 14 residues. Germline assignment: CDR1 SGHRS and CDR2 YFSETQ. J lost 1 base, V lost 5 bases, and 4 bases had no gene match. This clone showed up just once. Input material: peripheral blood. This sequence originates from an older woman who had recovered from COVID-19. This sequence joins TRBV5-1 and TRBJ2-3, with TRBD1 identical over 7 bases. The CDR3 DNA reads TGCGCCAGCAGAGAAGGACAGGGCACAGATACGCAGTATTTT. Translation: CASREGQGTDTQYF. Based on the CDR3 plus reference TRBV5-1 and TRBJ2-3, the full variable domain is KAGVTQTPRYLIKTRGQQVTLSCSPISGHRSVSWYQQTPGQGLQFLFEYFSETQRNKGNFPGRFSGRQFSNSRSEMNVSTLELGDSALYLCASREGQGTDTQYFGPGTRLTVL.